The 10 T cell receptor beta chains presented below share a single source sample, sequenced in a study of cytomegalovirus exposure and HLA in healthy donors (dated by TCRdb to 2017 to 2019). The library was built by means of the immunoSEQ multiplex PCR assay. A mixture of 60 forward primers for TCR Vbeta segments and 13 reverse primers for TCR Jbeta segments was used in the multiplex PCR. In TCRdb, the immuneACCESS table is reduced to in-frame sequences with V and J assigned. These tables do not hold every clone; where another copy was compared, an unresolved V gene accounts for under half, and the others remain unexplained. The sample table contains more than 110,000 clones; only one count was recorded for about 8.9% of them. Less than 2% of the sample belongs to the ten largest clones. Sequenced material: PBMCs. The source of these receptors is a man aged 50 or older in good health and CMV-seronegative.

This clone has only a few counts. V and J are TRBV5-1 and TRBJ2-5; D may be TRBD2 (6 bases). Per the germline V gene, CDR1 is SGHRS and CDR2 is YFSETQ. The V and J ends lost 4 bases and 3 bases respectively, with 16 bases between them. This CDR3 is 15 amino acids long. The CDR3 DNA is TGCGCCAGCAGCCCGATACCCGGGAGAGAAGAGACCCAGTACTTC. Protein: CASSPIPGREETQYF. Full variable domain (missing parts from reference TRBV5-1 and TRBJ2-5): KAGVTQTPRYLIKTRGQQVTLSCSPISGHRSVSWYQQTPGQGLQFLFEYFSETQRNKGNFPGRFSGRQFSNSRSEMNVSTLELGDSALYLCASSPIPGREETQYFGPGTRLLVL.

This rearrangement joins TRBV7-9 to TRBJ2-1; 9 positions agree with TRBD1. The CDR3 sequence is 16 residues long. The germline gives CDR1 SEHNR, CDR2 FQNEAQ (reference sequence). V lost 0 bases, J lost 4 bases, and 4 bases stayed unmatched. CDR3 sequence: CASSLAGTGKYNEQFF. DNA of the CDR3: TGTGCCAGCAGCTTAGCGGGGACAGGGAAATACAATGAGCAGTTCTTC.

The rearrangement uses TRBV6-1 and TRBJ1-1; perhaps TRBD1 as D (6 bases). The V and J ends lost 5 bases and 4 bases respectively, with 14 bases between them. Germline V lookup: CDR1 MNHNS, CDR2 SASEGT. The CDR3 covers 14 residues. CDR3 in DNA: TGTGCCAGCAGTATTTCTCAGGGGTCCACTGAAGCTTTCTTT. It translates to CASSISQGSTEAFF.

This clone was picked up a small number of times. The chain links TRBV6-1 to TRBJ1-1; D remains unclear. Germline CDR1 MNHNS, CDR2 SASEGT. The CDR3 is made up of 14 amino acids. Trimming pared 2 bases from V and 5 bases from J, leaving 12 bases between. The chain's CDR3 is CASSEIRDRTEAFF. The CDR3 DNA reads as TGTGCCAGCAGTGAAATCCGGGATCGGACTGAAGCTTTCTTT.

This clone has a handful of counts. V gene TRBV5-5 combines with J gene TRBJ2-3; TRBD2 matches 8 bases. With 0 bases clipped from V and 4 bases from J, the junction kept 1 base outside the gene matches. The germline gives CDR1 SGHKS, CDR2 YYEKEE (reference sequence). The CDR3 is made up of 14 amino acids. In DNA form, the CDR3 reads TGTGCCAGCAGCTTGGCGGGGGGGCCAGATACGCAGTATTTT. It codes for CASSLAGGPDTQYF.

V gene TRBV6-5 combines with J gene TRBJ2-7; TRBD1 matches 7 bases. CDR3 length: 14 amino acids. V lost 5 bases to trimming and J lost 1 base; unmatched junction nucleotides: 5. Per the germline V gene, CDR1 is MNHEY and CDR2 is SVGAGI. For the CDR3, the DNA is TGTGCCAGCAGTCCGTCACAGGGGTCCTACGAGCAGTACTTC. Translated: CASSPSQGSYEQYF.

This clone has just a few counts. CDR3 protein: CASSADREVGGRRGYTF. In DNA, the CDR3 is TGTGCCAGCAGTGCGGACAGGGAGGTGGGGGGTCGGAGGGGCTACACCTTC. The J gene is TRBJ1-2, the V gene TRBV27; TRBD1 aligns across 8 bases. Germline V gives CDR1 MNHEY, CDR2 SMNVEV (reference sequence). The J segment lost 8 bases and the V segment lost 5 bases, leaving 19 bases of the junction unmatched. CDR3 length: 17 residues.

The chain links TRBV6-4 to TRBJ2-1; the match to TRBD2 covers 10 bases. This CDR3 has 16 amino acids. The trim removed 2 bases at V and 2 bases at J, leaving 3 bases unmatched. Germline V lookup: CDR1 MRHNA, CDR2 SNTAGT. CDR3 in amino acids: CASSDQAGGPYNEQFF. The CDR3 nucleotides read TGTGCCAGCAGTGACCAAGCGGGGGGGCCCTACAATGAGCAGTTCTTC.

The chain has TRBV30 and TRBJ1-1; 9 bases match TRBD1. The CDR3 extends over 16 amino acids. Germline assignment: CDR1 GTSNPN and CDR2 SVGIG (reference sequence). J gave up 5 bases and V 2 bases, and 12 bases lay outside the gene matches. CDR3 residues: CAWSLSGTGSRTEAFF. The CDR3 DNA sequence: TGTGCCTGGAGTCTTTCCGGGACAGGGTCACGTACTGAAGCTTTCTTT.

CDR3 bases: TGTGCCAGCAACCAGAACTGGGACAGCTTCACCGGGGAGCTGTTTTTT. It is translated as CASNQNWDSFTGELFF. The chain uses TRBV9 and TRBJ2-2; 7 nucleotides agree with TRBD1. V lost 6 bases to trimming and J lost 4 bases; unmatched junction nucleotides: 12. Germline-derived CDR1 and CDR2 are SGDLS and YYNGEE. The CDR3 has 16 amino acids.